This note documents a single T cell receptor (beta chain) sequence. Its binding antigen is unknown. Nothing much larger sits one base from this clone, and base qualities are not available. For CDR1 and CDR2, the germline V gene lists SNHLY and FYNNEI. Relative to germline, V is 6 bases shorter and J is 0 bases shorter, with 8 bases between their ends. Including the terminal cysteine and phenylalanine, the CDR3 comprises 14 residues. Here the CDR3 DNA is all that survives: 42 bases in frame from base 1. Sequencing was carried out with an Illumina HiSeq 1500. Through fastp at Q25 and MiXCR, TCRdb rebuilt clones from the public reads, retaining in-frame beta chains. Rows are combined by CDR3 protein, so each entry shows the most common genes and DNA. Here the sample has more than 150,000 distinct CDR3 sequences; 15% to 20% occur a single time. The ten largest make up roughly a sixth of the sample. The entry originates in a study of T cell repertoires in cytomegalovirus infection (dated by TCRdb to about 2019). In the study overall: Donor HLA type was relevant to the analysis, as public TCR beta signatures indicated carriage of CMV infection together with the matching HLA type.

The investigation overall reported the following: The ex vivo response was dominated by HLA-C-restricted CMV-specific TCR beta clonotypes, which also provided the single most frequent clonotype in two of eight donors. In both this cohort and an independent roughly 400-donor cohort, the cumulative frequency of public TCR beta family members distinguished carriers of CMV infection plus the relevant HLA type.

The V and J genes are TRBV2 and TRBJ2-2; the D gene is unclear. This sequence originates from a human donor in good health (CMV status not recorded). Some clones in this sample may be carry-over from other donors' samples. The sequenced material came from CD8+ T cells from PBMCs. CDR3 protein: CASRIPPNTGELFF. DNA sequence: TGTGCCAGCAGGATCCCCCCGAACACCGGGGAGCTGTTTTTT. Beyond the CDR3, the reference TRBV2 and TRBJ2-2 genes provide the residues; the full variable domain reads: EPEVTQTPSHQVTQMGQEVILRCVPISNHLYFYWYRQILGQKVEFLVSFYNNEISEKSEIFDDQFSVERPDGSNFTLKIRSTKLEDSAMYFCASRIPPNTGELFFGEGSRLTVL.